This passage covers 20 T cell receptor beta chains from one sample sequenced in a study of blood T cell repertoires in COVID-19. Sequenced by immunoSEQ multiplex PCR; TCRdb stores in-frame clones only, minus some. The sample contains about 89,000 clones, about 83% of which appear only once. The specimen was peripheral blood. The receptor set was obtained from a man aged 70 or older with COVID-19, enrolled during active disease.

The V gene is TRBV6-6, the J gene TRBJ2-5; the match to TRBD1 covers 8 bases. V dropped 10 bases and J dropped 5; count of bases not matched to a gene: 15. Germline V gene data show CDR1 as MNHNY and CDR2 as SVGAGI (reference sequence). The CDR3 consists of 15 residues. Here the CDR3 DNA reads TGTGCCACCACGGACGGGACAGGCGGACGGGAGACCCAGTACTTC. This sequence encodes CATTDGTGGRETQYF.

The V call is TRBV28, the J call TRBJ1-1; D call uncertain. V lost 6 bases and J 1 base, leaving 9 bases between the germline ends. Germline-derived CDR1 and CDR2 are MDHEN and SYDVKM. The length of the CDR3 is 13 residues. As DNA, the CDR3 is TGTGCCAGCAGCCGCGGGTGGAACACTGAAGCTTTCTTT. Residues: CASSRGWNTEAFF.

The chain carries TRBV4-3 and TRBJ1-2; the D is unclear. There are 14 residues in the CDR3. V dropped 2 bases and J dropped 4 bases, with 11 bases sitting between them. The germline V gene encodes CDR1 LGHNA and CDR2 YSLEER. CDR3 residues: CASSQSDGFYGYTF. Written as DNA, the CDR3 is TGCGCCAGCAGCCAATCCGACGGGTTCTATGGCTACACCTTC.

This rearrangement joins TRBV29-1 to TRBJ2-1; D possibly corresponds to TRBD2 (5 bases). Germline V lookup: CDR1 SQVTM, CDR2 ANQGSEA. This CDR3 contains 11 residues. The V end lost 4 bases, the J end lost 6 bases, and 7 bases lay between the germline ends. CDR3 sequence reads: CSVVGGNEQFF. Here the CDR3 DNA reads TGCAGCGTTGTAGGAGGCAATGAGCAGTTCTTC.

The V call is TRBV10-3, the J call TRBJ2-7; TRBD1 is a possible D gene (5 bases). The V gene's germline CDR1 is ENHRY and CDR2 SYGVKD. V lost 5 bases, J lost 2 bases, and 10 bases lay in between. The CDR3 is 13 amino acids. The CDR3 DNA sequence: TGTGCCATCAGTCTAGGGGCAGCCTACGAGCAGTACTTC. It yields the protein CAISLGAAYEQYF.

J is TRBJ2-1 and V is TRBV9, with 8 positions matching TRBD1. CDR1 is SGDLS and CDR2 is YYNGEE in the germline V gene. CDR3 length: 16 amino acids. V was pared by 0 bases and J by 0 bases, with 2 bases of the junction left unmatched. The CDR3 nucleotides are TGTGCCAGCAGCGTAGCCGGGACAGGCTCCTACAATGAGCAGTTCTTC. Translating it yields CASSVAGTGSYNEQFF.

The V gene is TRBV5-1, the J gene TRBJ2-7; 9 nucleotides line up with TRBD1. This CDR3 spans 14 amino acids. V trimming: 2 bases; J trimming: 3 bases; junction bases outside the gene matches: 3. Germline CDR1 is SGHRS and CDR2 is YFSETQ. The CDR3 nucleotides are TGCGCCAGCAGCTTCGGACAGGGGATCTACGAGCAGTACTTC. Residues: CASSFGQGIYEQYF.

The chain is built from TRBV7-6 and TRBJ1-2; the D is unclear. The CDR3 contains 16 residues. The V gene's germline CDR1 is SGHVS and CDR2 FNYEAQ. The V end was cut by 5 bases, the J end by 0 bases, with 16 bases between. CDR3 loop: CASSPRGSSSNYGYTF. In DNA form, the CDR3 reads TGTGCCAGCAGCCCTAGAGGTTCCTCATCTAACTATGGCTACACCTTC.

The rearrangement uses TRBV4-3 and TRBJ2-7; 9 nucleotides match TRBD2. The V gene end was trimmed by 0 bases and the J gene end by 1 base; junction bases not matched to a gene: 7. This CDR3 has 17 residues. Per germline, CDR1 LGHNA and CDR2 YSLEER. The CDR3 loop reads CASSQDRLAGSSYEQYF. For the CDR3, the DNA is TGCGCCAGCAGCCAAGATAGGCTAGCGGGGAGTTCCTACGAGCAGTACTTC.

The genes are TRBV24-1 and TRBJ1-1, with D tentatively TRBD1 (5 bases). From germline, CDR1 is KGHDR and CDR2 SFDVKD. CDR3 length equals 12 residues. The ends were cut back, 3 bases at V and 7 bases at J, with 8 bases in the middle. The chain's CDR3 is CATSDVRGEAFF. Here the CDR3 DNA reads TGTGCCACCAGTGATGTAAGGGGTGAAGCTTTCTTT.

In this sample, this clone turned up a few times. The chain has TRBV10-2 and TRBJ1-6, with D maybe TRBD1 (5 bases). This CDR3 is 15 amino acids long. Germline CDR1 and CDR2: WSHSY and SAAADI. V gave up 8 bases and J gave up 5 bases, with 16 bases separating them. The CDR3 region is CASSGGTGNNSPLHF. The CDR3 bases are TGCGCCAGCTCCGGAGGGACGGGTAATAATTCACCCCTCCACTTT.

V gene TRBV15 combines with J gene TRBJ1-5; D is possibly TRBD1 (5 bases). CDR3 length equals 12 residues. CDR1 is LNHNV and CDR2 is YYDKDF in the germline V gene (reference sequence). Trimming left V 0 bases short and J 13 bases short, with 10 bases between. The CDR3 here is CATSREGVLQHF. The CDR3 DNA reads TGTGCCACCAGCAGAGAAGGGGTGCTGCAGCATTTT. Together with reference TRBV15 and TRBJ1-5, the CDR3 gives the full variable domain: DAMVIQNPRYQVTQFGKPVTLSCSQTLNHNVMYWYQQKSSQAPKLLFHYYDKDFNNEADTPDNFQSRRPNTSFCFLDIRSPGLGDTAMYLCATSREGVLQHFGDGTRLSIL.

The chain couples TRBV7-8 to TRBJ1-2; no reliable D call. Germline values: CDR1 SGHVS, CDR2 FQNEAQ. Trimming left V 4 bases short and J 0 bases short, with 6 bases between. The CDR3 has 13 residues. CDR3 sequence: CASSSGSNYGYTF. CDR3 nucleotide sequence: TGTGCCAGCAGCTCGGGTTCTAACTATGGCTACACCTTC.

V is TRBV19 and J is TRBJ2-1; a weak D match, TRBD1 (5 bases). Germline assignment: CDR1 LNHDA and CDR2 SQIVND (reference sequence). Trimming cost V 2 bases and J 7 bases, with 15 bases left between them. The CDR3 is 15 residues long. The CDR3 DNA reads TGTGCCAGTAGTATAACCCCTGACAGACGGAATGAGCAGTTCTTC. This codes for CASSITPDRRNEQFF.

The CDR3 DNA is TGTGCCAGCGGGACTAGCGGTATCAATGAGCAGTTCTTC. It yields the protein CASGTSGINEQFF. V and J are TRBV19 and TRBJ2-1; 11 bases map to TRBD2. The CDR3 sequence is 13 residues long. The ends lost 9 bases at V and 6 bases at J; junction bases unmatched: 4. Germline CDR1 LNHDA, CDR2 SQIVND (reference sequence).

The chain has TRBV10-3 and TRBJ1-2; 8 bases line up with TRBD1. The ends lost 6 bases at V and 0 bases at J; junction bases unmatched: 3. Germline CDR1 reads ENHRY; CDR2 reads SYGVKD. CDR3 size: 14 residues. The CDR3: CAIRGQGTNYGYTF. Here the CDR3 DNA reads TGTGCCATCAGAGGACAGGGTACTAACTATGGCTACACCTTC.

CDR3 in amino acids: CASSRSGSGMSTDTQYF. CDR3 DNA sequence: TGTGCCAGCAGTCGTTCGGGTAGCGGCATGAGCACAGATACGCAGTATTTT. The chain employs TRBV7-9 and TRBJ2-3; possibly TRBD2 for D (6 bases). The germline gives CDR1 SEHNR, CDR2 FQNEAQ (reference sequence). The CDR3 loop spans 17 amino acids. Trimming took off 6 bases at V and 0 bases at J, with 19 bases between the two ends.

This chain connects TRBV19 to TRBJ1-4, with 7 bases fitting TRBD1. Germline CDR1 LNHDA, CDR2 SQIVND (reference sequence). Unmatched junction bases numbered 7, after V lost 1 base and J lost 8 bases. The CDR3 has 15 amino acids. CDR3 bases: TGTGCCAGTAGTATAGGACAGGGAGTCGGAGAAAAACTGTTTTTT. It encodes CASSIGQGVGEKLFF.

This sequence joins TRBV4-3 and TRBJ2-1; a weak D match, TRBD2 (5 bases). Germline lookup yields CDR1 LGHNA and CDR2 YSLEER. V lost 0 bases to trimming and J lost 7 bases, with 13 bases between them. The CDR3 is 15 residues long. This CDR3 reads CASSQDLRRGNEQFF. For the CDR3, the DNA is TGCGCCAGCAGCCAAGACCTGAGGAGAGGGAATGAGCAGTTCTTC.

This clone was recorded a few times. CDR3 DNA sequence: TGTGCCAGCAGACTACTCGAAAGCTCCTATAATTCACCCCTCCACTTT. This translates into CASRLLESSYNSPLHF. The V and J genes are TRBV6-6 and TRBJ1-6; D ambiguous. The germline V gene encodes CDR1 MNHNY and CDR2 SVGAGI (reference sequence). The CDR3 totals 16 residues. Between the trimmed V and J ends, which lost 6 bases and 0 bases, there was a span of 12 bases.